This TCR beta chain was sequenced in a study of T cells in localized non-small cell lung cancer (dated by TCRdb to the early 2020s). For context, the study as a whole: T cell repertoires of 200 to 250 early-stage NSCLC patients were analyzed, with tumors being compared against uninvolved tumor-adjacent lungs. The cohort was made up of roughly 250 treatment-naive NSCLC patients whose localized lung tumors had been resected. The mean age of the NSCLC patients was roughly 70 years, with 120 to 150 men and approximately 100 women.

Taken from the germline V gene (reference sequence), the CDR1 and CDR2 loops are MNHNY and SVGAGI. V is cut by 6 bases and J by 7 bases, and the space between the germline ends is 15 bases. The CDR3, from cysteine to phenylalanine, totals 13 residues. CDR3 DNA only is kept here, 39 bases in frame from base 1. At diagnosis, tumor, uninvolved tumor-adjacent lung and peripheral blood were collected and then preserved as a mix of FFPE and fresh-frozen material. For TCR repertoire profiling, blood samples were analyzed in the form of peripheral blood mononuclear cells. With respect to this clone: Its specific antigen is unknown. Base qualities were left out, and no much larger clone turns up one base away.

The immunoSEQ Assay was used to sequence TCR beta CDR3 regions from DNA. Concerning the study's data processing: To compute T cell density, TCR beta template counts were normalized to usable DNA, which was estimated by amplifying housekeeping genes. Richness was estimated with the preseqR package, extrapolating to 400,000 templates for PBMC samples and 120,000 templates for tissue samples. Clonality was defined as one minus Pielou's evenness. Tissue-enriched TCRs were identified through differential abundance testing performed on productive amino-acid clonotypes, with a minimum total count of 5 and an alpha of 0.1. The Jaccard Index and the Morisita Overlap Index were used to quantify repertoire overlap between compartments. GLIPH clustered TCR beta CDR3s with public tetramer-defined viral CDR3s; viral motifs required at least three viral sequences plus V-gene enrichment. In its TCRdb copy, this immuneACCESS table keeps in-frame sequences only and misses some clones. Where compared with another copy, unresolved V genes explain less than half of these, and the others have no known cause. The DNA was the basis for D and trimming; V, J and clone size are from that table. For this sample the table gives roughly 48,000 clones, of which over 70% were detected only once. The ten largest clones take up around 4.5% of the sample.

The paper as a whole reports these results and caveats: Higher T cell density in blood was associated with longer overall survival, whereas higher clonality in adjacent lung was associated with shorter survival. Because the study design was exploratory, TCR variables were selected using unadjusted p-values without false-discovery rate correction. A median of 57 of the top 100 tumor clones turned up in the paired uninvolved adjacent lung, and under 30 of those clones also ranked among the top 100 of that same adjacent lung. Because multi-region tumor sequencing was not done, intratumor heterogeneity could not be ruled out. Uninvolved tumor-adjacent lung showed the highest T cell clonality, higher than tumor, which suggests more focused antigenic responses in the uninvolved tumor-adjacent lung.

This TCR was sampled from a woman between 40 and 69 years old with stage II lung adenocarcinoma. The chain couples TRBV6-6 to TRBJ1-1; confidence is insufficient to name the D gene. Sequenced material: PBMCs, taken before any cancer treatment. Here is the DNA: TGTGCCAGCAGGGAGGCCCGTGTCGATGAAGCTTTCTTT. The resulting protein is CASREARVDEAFF.